Below are 13 T cell receptor beta chains sequenced from a single sample in a study of T cells after yellow fever vaccination. Each CDR3 protein gets one entry after TCRdb re-called the 5' RACE reads with MiXCR. The sample holds 250,000 to 350,000 distinct CDR3 sequences; approximately 4.5% are singletons and the top ten take 15% to 20%. The source was PBMCs, collected 15 days after the yellow fever booster vaccination. These receptors were collected from a man aged 18 to 30 who received the YFV17D yellow fever vaccine.

This sequence joins TRBV20-1 and TRBJ1-2; D unclear. The V end was cut by 3 bases, the J end by 3 bases, with 8 bases between. This CDR3 region has 12 residues. Germline CDR1 is DFQATT and CDR2 is SNEGSKA (reference sequence). The CDR3 region has the DNA TGCAGTGCTAGGACGGCTTACTATGGCTACACCTTC. Translating it yields CSARTAYYGYTF.

This clonotype was recorded at least ten times. The chain joins TRBV7-6 to TRBJ2-2; 11 bases are shared with TRBD1. Germline-derived CDR1 and CDR2 are SGHVS and FNYEAQ. V lost 5 bases, J lost 3 bases, and 5 bases stayed unmatched. The CDR3 has 16 residues. Here the CDR3 reads CASSERTGGDTGELFF. CDR3 DNA sequence: TGTGCCAGCAGCGAGAGGACAGGGGGCGACACCGGGGAGCTGTTTTTT.

This clonotype was found a few times. V and J are TRBV12-3 or TRBV12-4 and TRBJ2-5; 13 nucleotides match TRBD2. The length of the CDR3 is 19 residues. V trimming: 5 bases; J trimming: 2 bases; junction bases outside the gene matches: 14. DNA of the CDR3: TGTGCCAGCAGTCCCGCCCCGGGACTAGCGGGGCCCCTTCAAGAGACCCAGTACTTC. This translates into CASSPAPGLAGPLQETQYF.

The gene calls are TRBV29-1 and TRBJ2-1; 10 bases agree with TRBD2. The CDR3 runs 16 residues. Trimming took 6 bases from V and 2 from J; bases not matched to a gene: 10. Per germline, CDR1 SQVTM and CDR2 ANQGSEA. Here the CDR3 DNA reads TGCAGCGTAGCTTTTTCCGGACTAGCGGCCTACAATGAGCAGTTCTTC. The encoded protein is CSVAFSGLAAYNEQFF.

This clonotype was recorded at least ten times. The chain has TRBV10-3 and TRBJ2-5; no firm D call. This CDR3 is 14 amino acids long. Germline V gives CDR1 ENHRY, CDR2 SYGVKD. V lost 0 bases and J lost 2, with 7 bases in between. The CDR3 DNA reads TGTGCCATCAGTGAGTCGCAGGTGCAAGAGACCCAGTACTTC. The encoded protein is CAISESQVQETQYF.

This clonotype was seen only a few times. The rearrangement joins TRBV14 to TRBJ1-4; D possibly corresponds to TRBD1 (5 bases). There are 13 residues in the CDR3. Germline values: CDR1 SGHDN, CDR2 FVKESK. Trimming cost V 5 bases and J 8 bases, with 12 bases left between them. CDR3 nucleotides: TGTGCCAGCAGCAAGTATTACAGGGAAAAACTGTTTTTT. Residues: CASSKYYREKLFF.

The chain links TRBV7-9 to TRBJ2-7, with 7 bases aligning to TRBD2. V lost 3 bases, J lost 7 bases, and 3 bases stayed unmatched. Germline V CDR1 and CDR2: SEHNR, FQNEAQ (reference sequence). CDR3 length equals 12 residues. The chain's CDR3 is CASSLQRGEQYF. The CDR3, as DNA: TGTGCCAGCAGCTTGCAGCGGGGTGAGCAGTACTTC.

This clonotype showed up many times. The genes are TRBV7-9 and TRBJ2-1; D remains ambiguous. Trimming shortened V by 4 bases and J by 7 bases, and 11 bases separated the two germline ends. The CDR3 extends over 13 amino acids. The germline CDR1 and CDR2 sequences are SEHNR and FQNEAQ (reference sequence). The CDR3 DNA reads TGTGCCAGCAGCTCATTAGTAACAAATGAGCAGTTCTTC. This gives the protein CASSSLVTNEQFF. The variable domain in full, completed from reference TRBV7-9 and TRBJ2-1, reads DTGVSQNPRHKITKRGQNVTFRCDPISEHNRLYWYRQTLGQGPEFLTYFQNEAQLEKSRLLSDRFSAERPKGSFSTLEIQRTEQGDSAMYLCASSSLVTNEQFFGPGTRLTVL.

At least ten counts were recorded for this clonotype. The V gene is TRBV5-1, the J gene TRBJ2-7, with 10 bases aligning to TRBD1. CDR1 SGHRS and CDR2 YFSETQ come from the germline V gene. With V trimmed by 4 bases and J by 4 bases, 2 bases remained unmatched. The CDR3 is 13 residues long. For the CDR3, the DNA is TGCGCCAGCAGCGCGGGACAGGGGTACGAGCAGTACTTC. Translated, it gives CASSAGQGYEQYF.

This clonotype was detected many times. The chain has TRBV20-1 and TRBJ2-7; D may be TRBD2 (6 bases). This CDR3 region has 13 residues. In germline, CDR1 is DFQATT, CDR2 SNEGSKA (reference sequence). Trimming shortened V by 7 bases and J by 4 bases, and 17 bases separated the two germline ends. The CDR3 loop reads CSVRGGDLYEQYF. CDR3 in DNA: TGCAGTGTGAGAGGCGGGGATCTATACGAGCAGTACTTC.

This clonotype was found many times. One end of the junction is discordant with germline, which a read error may explain. The rearrangement links TRBV7-9 to TRBJ2-7; TRBD2 matches 7 bases. This CDR3 has 14 amino acids. Germline V gene sequence: CDR1 SEHNR, CDR2 FQNEAQ (reference sequence). DNA for the CDR3: TGTGCCAGCAGCGTAGCGGGCTGGAGCTACGAGCAGTACTTC. This gives the protein CASSVAGWSYEQYF.

This clonotype was observed a handful of times. This rearrangement joins TRBV3-1 to TRBJ2-1; D is possibly TRBD2 (5 bases). V lost 3 bases to trimming and J lost 0 bases, with 12 bases between them. The germline V gene has CDR1 LGHDT and CDR2 YNNKEL (reference sequence). The CDR3 is 16 residues long. CDR3 DNA: TGTGCCAGCAGCCACTTTCTAGCCCACTCCTACAATGAGCAGTTCTTC. Its protein is CASSHFLAHSYNEQFF.

In this sample, this clonotype turned up a few times. The gene calls are TRBV5-7 and TRBJ2-5; 8 nucleotides align to TRBD1. TRBV5-7 is noted as an ORF with a role that remains uncertain. The CDR3 is 18 residues long. V trimming: 7 bases; J trimming: 5 bases; junction bases outside the gene matches: 22. CDR3: CASPSIPAGGALKETQYF. DNA for the CDR3: TGTGCCAGCCCATCAATCCCCGCAGGGGGCGCATTAAAGGAGACCCAGTACTTC.